Shown below are 14 T cell receptor beta chains from a single sample sequenced in a study of PD-1 blockade in classical Hodgkin lymphoma. Time point meaning: cycle 4 day 1 (C4D1), after more than five weeks of nivolumab. After autologous stem cell transplantation all patients relapsed, and prior brentuximab vedotin exposure differed between cohorts. Profiling relied on immunoSEQ multiplex PCR, and the TCRdb table lists in-frame clones only, not all of them. Found here are about 90,000 clones, about 83% of them singletons; the top ten hold approximately 17%. This specimen was peripheral blood mononuclear cells (PBMCs), taken before the fourth cycle of nivolumab. These receptors all stem from a human donor with classical Hodgkin lymphoma.

This clone was picked up a small number of times. The junction and the germline gene differ at one end; a read error may be behind it. V gene TRBV5-5 combines with J gene TRBJ2-2, with D possibly being TRBD1 (5 bases). The CDR3 totals 17 residues. Per germline, CDR1 SGHKS and CDR2 YYEKEE (reference sequence). The CDR3 reads CASSQDRAHPVGRELFF. The CDR3 nucleotides read TGCGCCAGCAGCCAAGACCGGGCCCATCCGGTGGGGCGGGAGCTGTTTTTT.

The rearrangement uses TRBV19 and TRBJ2-7, with no clear D. V was trimmed by 0 bases and J by 5 bases, leaving 8 bases between them. This CDR3 spans 13 amino acids. Germline lookup yields CDR1 LNHDA and CDR2 SQIVND (reference sequence). CDR3: CASSIDRVNEQYF. The CDR3 DNA reads TGTGCCAGTAGTATAGATCGAGTGAACGAGCAGTACTTC.

This chain joins TRBV12-5 and TRBJ1-1, with 7 bases lining up with TRBD1. The J segment lost 4 bases and the V segment lost 6 bases, leaving 5 bases of the junction unmatched. Germline lookup yields CDR1 LGHNT and CDR2 FRNRAP. This CDR3 is built from 13 residues. The CDR3 DNA reads as TGTGCTAGTGGCTTAGACAGGGTCACTGAAGCTTTCTTT. This sequence encodes CASGLDRVTEAFF.

The CDR3 DNA follows: TGTGCCAGCAGAGCCCCCGGGAGCAATCAGCCCCAGCATTTT. Encoded protein: CASRAPGSNQPQHF. V and J are TRBV2 and TRBJ1-5; D uncertain. The length of the CDR3 is 14 residues. The V gene's germline CDR1 is SNHLY and CDR2 FYNNEI. Trimming took off 6 bases at V and 1 base at J, with 10 bases between the two ends. The full variable domain, rest sourced from reference TRBV2 and TRBJ1-5, is EPEVTQTPSHQVTQMGQEVILRCVPISNHLYFYWYRQILGQKVEFLVSFYNNEISEKSEIFDDQFSVERPDGSNFTLKIRSTKLEDSAMYFCASRAPGSNQPQHFGDGTRLSIL.

DNA for the CDR3: TGCGCCAGCAGCTTGGCCGGCGGAGGAGGGATCAATGAGCAGTTCTTC. Residues: CASSLAGGGGINEQFF. V and J are TRBV5-1 and TRBJ2-1, with a possible D match to TRBD2 (6 bases). CDR3 size: 16 residues. V lost 0 bases and J lost 6, with 16 bases in between. Germline CDR1 is SGHRS and CDR2 is YFSETQ.

The rearrangement uses TRBV4-2 and TRBJ2-7, with D hard to call. The CDR3 spans 11 residues. CDR1 and CDR2 from the germline V gene are LGHNA and YNFKEQ. Trimming removed 7 bases at V and 3 bases at J, with 7 bases between. The CDR3 spells CASKGGYEQYF. The CDR3 nucleotides read TGTGCCAGCAAGGGCGGCTACGAGCAGTACTTC.

This clone was counted between two and nine times. This chain joins TRBV30 and TRBJ1-2; D is unclear. This CDR3 region has 13 residues. The germline V gene has CDR1 GTSNPN and CDR2 SVGIG (reference sequence). V was pared by 0 bases and J by 7 bases, with 12 bases between. CDR3 bases: TGTGCCTGGAGTGTACAACTCGGCGGTGGCTACACCTTC. Translation: CAWSVQLGGGYTF.

The chain employs TRBV9 and TRBJ2-7; 7 positions match TRBD2. Germline V lookup: CDR1 SGDLS, CDR2 YYNGEE. V was clipped by 0 bases and J by 3 bases; unmatched bases: 3. This CDR3 region has 14 residues. CDR3 residues: CASSVAQRGYEQYF. The CDR3 nucleotides read TGTGCCAGCAGCGTAGCCCAGCGGGGCTACGAGCAGTACTTC.

The chain links TRBV2 to TRBJ2-1; D perhaps matches TRBD2 (5 bases). The V gene's germline CDR1 is SNHLY and CDR2 FYNNEI. V lost 7 bases and J lost 6, with 13 bases in between. The CDR3 has 13 amino acids. The CDR3 nucleotides are TGTGCCAGCACACCCGGGGTGAGCAATGAGCAGTTCTTC. Protein product: CASTPGVSNEQFF.

This chain connects TRBV5-1 to TRBJ2-3, with D hard to call. CDR1 SGHRS and CDR2 YFSETQ come from the germline V gene. Trimming took off 0 bases at V and 1 base at J, with 9 bases between the two ends. This CDR3 contains 15 residues. CDR3 loop: CASSLVGRGTDTQYF. The CDR3 coding sequence is TGCGCCAGCAGCTTGGTAGGCCGGGGCACAGATACGCAGTATTTT.

V and J are TRBV18 and TRBJ1-4; D is unclear. Germline CDR1 and CDR2: KGHSH and LQKENI. The CDR3 is 14 residues long. Trimming took 2 bases from V and 6 from J, leaving 10 bases between them. CDR3 sequence: CASSPSVQDEKLFF. The CDR3 coding sequence is TGTGCCAGCTCACCAAGCGTCCAAGATGAAAAACTGTTTTTT. Using reference TRBV18 and TRBJ1-4 for the parts outside the CDR3, the full variable domain is NAGVMQNPRHLVRRRGQEARLRCSPMKGHSHVYWYRQLPEEGLKFMVYLQKENIIDESGMPKERFSAEFPKEGPSILRIQQVVRGDSAAYFCASSPSVQDEKLFFGSGTQLSVL.

V gene TRBV6-6 combines with J gene TRBJ2-7, with a possible D match to TRBD1 (5 bases). The CDR3 runs 16 residues. Germline CDR1 and CDR2: MNHNY and SVGAGI (reference sequence). Trimming stripped 6 bases from V and 6 bases from J, with 24 bases between. The CDR3 here is CASSSSRQFQGGEQYF. The CDR3 nucleotides read TGTGCCAGCAGCTCATCCCGACAGTTCCAGGGCGGCGAGCAGTACTTC.

The chain employs TRBV18 and TRBJ2-1, with TRBD2 matching 11 bases. Germline V lookup: CDR1 KGHSH, CDR2 LQKENI. The CDR3 runs to 17 residues. The V gene end was trimmed by 1 base and the J gene end by 11 bases; junction bases not matched to a gene: 13. The CDR3 protein is CASSPLSMLAGGRQQFF. CDR3 nucleotides: TGTGCCAGCTCACCACTTAGTATGCTAGCGGGAGGACGGCAGCAGTTCTTC. The variable domain in full, completed from reference TRBV18 and TRBJ2-1, reads NAGVMQNPRHLVRRRGQEARLRCSPMKGHSHVYWYRQLPEEGLKFMVYLQKENIIDESGMPKERFSAEFPKEGPSILRIQQVVRGDSAAYFCASSPLSMLAGGRQQFFGPGTRLTVL.

CDR3 sequence: CASSDSYGYTF. The CDR3 DNA reads TGCGCCAGCAGTGACAGCTATGGCTACACCTTC. This chain links TRBV5-1 with TRBJ1-2, with D perhaps matching TRBD1 (5 bases). The CDR3 extends over 11 amino acids. Trimming cost V 5 bases and J 4 bases, with 6 bases left between them. Germline CDR1 SGHRS, CDR2 YFSETQ. Using reference TRBV5-1 and TRBJ1-2 for the parts outside the CDR3, the full variable domain is KAGVTQTPRYLIKTRGQQVTLSCSPISGHRSVSWYQQTPGQGLQFLFEYFSETQRNKGNFPGRFSGRQFSNSRSEMNVSTLELGDSALYLCASSDSYGYTFGSGTRLTVV.